This TCR beta chain originates from a study of cytomegalovirus exposure and HLA in healthy donors. Vbeta (60) and Jbeta (13) primers were used in the PCR. TCRdb keeps only in-frame clones here, not all; method: immunoSEQ multiplex PCR. The data contain fewer than 130,000 clones, over 65% of them singletons. Only a few counts were recorded for this clone. CDR3 length: 16 amino acids. The receptor was derived from a woman in her 30s in good health and CMV-seronegative. Input material: PBMCs. This chain uses TRBV7-5 with TRBJ1-2; TRBD1 is taken as the D call from the table, unchecked against the DNA. TRBV7-5 is classified as a pseudogene. CDR3: CARSFPADRYGYGYTF. The CDR3 DNA reads as TGTGCCAGAAGCTTCCCCGCGGACAGGTACGGCTATGGCTACACCTTC.